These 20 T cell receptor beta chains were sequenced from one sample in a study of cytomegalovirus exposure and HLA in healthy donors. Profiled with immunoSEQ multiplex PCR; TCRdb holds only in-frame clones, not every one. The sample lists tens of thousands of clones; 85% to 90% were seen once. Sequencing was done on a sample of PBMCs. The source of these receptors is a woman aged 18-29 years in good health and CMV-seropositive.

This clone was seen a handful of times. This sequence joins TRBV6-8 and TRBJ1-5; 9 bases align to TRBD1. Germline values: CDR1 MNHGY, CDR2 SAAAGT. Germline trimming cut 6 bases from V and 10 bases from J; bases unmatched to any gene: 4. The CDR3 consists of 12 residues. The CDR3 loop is CASSQGQGPQHF. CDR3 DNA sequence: TGTGCCAGCAGCCAGGGACAGGGACCCCAGCATTTT.

The CDR3 coding sequence is TGTGCCAGCAGCAAAAAGGGGGATGGGAGTGAAGCTTTCTTT. Protein sequence: CASSKKGDGSEAFF. The gene calls are TRBV7-9 and TRBJ1-1, with D possibly being TRBD1 (6 bases). The V gene lost 5 bases and the J gene lost 7 bases, with 17 bases spanning the gap. Per the germline V gene, CDR1 is SEHNR and CDR2 is FQNEAQ (reference sequence). The CDR3 covers 14 residues.

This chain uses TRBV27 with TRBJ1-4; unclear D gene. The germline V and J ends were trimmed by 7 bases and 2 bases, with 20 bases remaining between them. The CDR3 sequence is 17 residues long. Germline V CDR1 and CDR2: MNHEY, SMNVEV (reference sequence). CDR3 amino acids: CASTSTAFIMTNEKLFF. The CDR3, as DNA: TGTGCCAGCACCTCGACTGCATTCATTATGACTAATGAAAAACTGTTTTTT.

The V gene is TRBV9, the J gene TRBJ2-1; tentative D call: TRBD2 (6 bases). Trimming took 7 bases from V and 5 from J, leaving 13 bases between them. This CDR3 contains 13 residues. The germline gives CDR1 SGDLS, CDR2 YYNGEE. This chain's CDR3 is CASGGGGNNEQFF. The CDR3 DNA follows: TGTGCCAGCGGGGGTGGAGGGAACAATGAGCAGTTCTTC. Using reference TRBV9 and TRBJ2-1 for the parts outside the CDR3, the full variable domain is DSGVTQTPKHLITATGQRVTLRCSPRSGDLSVYWYQQSLDQGLQFLIQYYNGEERAKGNILERFSAQQFPDLHSELNLSSLELGDSALYFCASGGGGNNEQFFGPGTRLTVL.

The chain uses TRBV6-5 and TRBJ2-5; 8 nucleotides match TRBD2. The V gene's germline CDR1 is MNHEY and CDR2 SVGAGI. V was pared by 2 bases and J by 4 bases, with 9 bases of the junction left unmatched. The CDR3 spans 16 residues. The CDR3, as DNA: TGTGCCAGCAGTTACGATCGAGCGGGAGATGTAGAGACCCAGTACTTC. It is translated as CASSYDRAGDVETQYF.

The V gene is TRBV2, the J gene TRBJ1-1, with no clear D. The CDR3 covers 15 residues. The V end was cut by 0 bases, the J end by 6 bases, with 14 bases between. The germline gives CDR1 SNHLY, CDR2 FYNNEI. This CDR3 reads CASSEARSSHSEAFF. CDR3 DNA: TGTGCCAGCAGTGAAGCGCGGTCAAGTCATTCTGAAGCTTTCTTT.

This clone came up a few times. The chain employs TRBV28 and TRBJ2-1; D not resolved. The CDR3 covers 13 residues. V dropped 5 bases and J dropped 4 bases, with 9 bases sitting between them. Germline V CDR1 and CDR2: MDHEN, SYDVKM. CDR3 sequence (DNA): TGTGCCAGCAGTCCCCTCGGGTACAATGAGCAGTTCTTC. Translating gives CASSPLGYNEQFF. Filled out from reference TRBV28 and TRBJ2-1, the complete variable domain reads DVKVTQSSRYLVKRTGEKVFLECVQDMDHENMFWYRQDPGLGLRLIYFSYDVKMKEKGDIPEGYSVSREKKERFSLILESASTNQTSMYLCASSPLGYNEQFFGPGTRLTVL.

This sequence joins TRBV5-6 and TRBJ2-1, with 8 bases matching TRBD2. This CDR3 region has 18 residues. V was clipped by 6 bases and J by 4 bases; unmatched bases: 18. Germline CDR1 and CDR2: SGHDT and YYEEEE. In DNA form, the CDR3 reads TGTGCCAGCACCTCGGCCGTCCTCAGACTAGCGTTTTACAATGAGCAGTTCTTC. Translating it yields CASTSAVLRLAFYNEQFF.

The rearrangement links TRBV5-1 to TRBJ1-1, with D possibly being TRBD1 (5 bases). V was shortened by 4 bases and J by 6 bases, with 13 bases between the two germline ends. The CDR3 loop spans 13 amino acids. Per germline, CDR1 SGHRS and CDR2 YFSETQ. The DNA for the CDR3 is TGCGCCAGCAGCGGGGGGATAATACCTGAAGCTTTCTTT. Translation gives CASSGGIIPEAFF.

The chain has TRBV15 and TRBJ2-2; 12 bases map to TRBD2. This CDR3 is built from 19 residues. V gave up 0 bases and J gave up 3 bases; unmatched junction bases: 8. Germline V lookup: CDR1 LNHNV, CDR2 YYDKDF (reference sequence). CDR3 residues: CATSREGPRLAGDTGELFF. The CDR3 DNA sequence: TGTGCCACCAGCAGAGAGGGGCCCCGACTAGCGGGGGACACCGGGGAGCTGTTTTTT.

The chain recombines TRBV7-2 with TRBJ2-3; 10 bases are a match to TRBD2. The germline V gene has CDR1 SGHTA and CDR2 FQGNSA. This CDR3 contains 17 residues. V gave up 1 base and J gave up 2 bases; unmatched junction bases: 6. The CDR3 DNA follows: TGTGCCAGCAGCTTAGGTGTAGCGGGGGGCCCCACAGATACGCAGTATTTT. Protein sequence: CASSLGVAGGPTDTQYF.

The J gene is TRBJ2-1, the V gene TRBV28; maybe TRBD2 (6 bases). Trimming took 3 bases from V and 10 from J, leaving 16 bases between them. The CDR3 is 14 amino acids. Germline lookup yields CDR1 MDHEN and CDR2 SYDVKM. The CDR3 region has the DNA TGTGCCAGCAGTTTGGACGCGGGAAAGAGGGAGCAGTTCTTC. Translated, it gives CASSLDAGKREQFF.

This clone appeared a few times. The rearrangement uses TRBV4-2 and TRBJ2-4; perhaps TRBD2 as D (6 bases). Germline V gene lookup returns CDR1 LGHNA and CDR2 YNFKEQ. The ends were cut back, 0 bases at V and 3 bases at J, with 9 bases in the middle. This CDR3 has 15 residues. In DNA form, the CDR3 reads TGTGCCAGCAGCCAAGAACTAGCTAACAAAAACATTCAGTACTTC. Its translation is CASSQELANKNIQYF.

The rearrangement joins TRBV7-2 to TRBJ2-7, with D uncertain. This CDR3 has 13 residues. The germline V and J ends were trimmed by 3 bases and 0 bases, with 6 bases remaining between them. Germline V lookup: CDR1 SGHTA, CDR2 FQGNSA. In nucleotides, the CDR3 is TGTGCCAGCAGCTTTCCCAACTCCTACGAGCAGTACTTC. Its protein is CASSFPNSYEQYF. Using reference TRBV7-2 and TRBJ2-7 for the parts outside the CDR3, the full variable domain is GAGVSQSPSNKVTEKGKDVELRCDPISGHTALYWYRQSLGQGLEFLIYFQGNSAPDKSGLPSDRFSAERTGGSVSTLTIQRTQQEDSAVYLCASSFPNSYEQYFGPGTRLTVT.

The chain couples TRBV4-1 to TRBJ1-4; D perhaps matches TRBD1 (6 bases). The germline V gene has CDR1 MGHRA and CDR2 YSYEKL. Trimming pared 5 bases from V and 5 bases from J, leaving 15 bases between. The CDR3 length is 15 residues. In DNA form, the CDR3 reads TGCGCCAGCAGCGACAGGCCGGGCCCCAATGAAAAACTGTTTTTT. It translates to CASSDRPGPNEKLFF.

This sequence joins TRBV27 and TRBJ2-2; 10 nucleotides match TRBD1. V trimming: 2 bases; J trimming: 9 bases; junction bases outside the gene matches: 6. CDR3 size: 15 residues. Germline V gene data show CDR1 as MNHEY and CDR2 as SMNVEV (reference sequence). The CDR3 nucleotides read TGTGCCAGCAGTTTACGGGGACAGGGGACGCGGGAGCTGTTTTTT. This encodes CASSLRGQGTRELFF.

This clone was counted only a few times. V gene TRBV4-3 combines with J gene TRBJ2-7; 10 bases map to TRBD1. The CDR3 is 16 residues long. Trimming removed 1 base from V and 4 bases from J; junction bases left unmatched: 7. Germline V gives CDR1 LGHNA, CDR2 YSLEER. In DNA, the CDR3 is TGCGCCAGCAGCCAAGGGACAGGGGGTGATGGTTACGAGCAGTACTTC. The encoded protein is CASSQGTGGDGYEQYF.

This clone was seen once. This CDR3 reads CASSHRTQTGGADNEQFF. Here the CDR3 DNA reads TGCGCCAGCAGCCACCGAACTCAGACAGGGGGCGCCGACAATGAGCAGTTCTTC. The V and J genes are TRBV4-1 and TRBJ2-1; 10 nucleotides line up with TRBD1. CDR1 and CDR2 from the germline V gene are MGHRA and YSYEKL. The CDR3 is made up of 18 amino acids. J gave up 5 bases and V 3 bases, and 13 bases lay outside the gene matches.

The CDR3 bases are TGTGCCAGTAGTCCGAGCACCGGGGAAGGCTACACCTTC. Translating it yields CASSPSTGEGYTF. The chain couples TRBV19 to TRBJ1-2; unclear D gene. This CDR3 comprises 13 residues. Per the germline V gene, CDR1 is LNHDA and CDR2 is SQIVND (reference sequence). Deletions cut 5 bases from V and 8 bases from J, with 15 bases between.

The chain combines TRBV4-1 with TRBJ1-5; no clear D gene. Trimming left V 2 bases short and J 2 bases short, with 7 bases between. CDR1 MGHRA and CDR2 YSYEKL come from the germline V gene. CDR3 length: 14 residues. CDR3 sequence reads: CASSQNSGNQPQHF. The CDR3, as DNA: TGCGCCAGCAGCCAAAATTCCGGCAATCAGCCCCAGCATTTT.